The present TCR beta chain was sequenced within a study of blood T cell repertoires in COVID-19. The table came from immunoSEQ multiplex PCR; TCRdb's copy has only in-frame clones and leaves some out. The profile shows 140,000 or so clones, roughly 87% of them singletons. Material: peripheral blood. The sequence was obtained from a man between 65 and 85 years old with acute or convalescent COVID-19.

The CDR3 spells CASSGSGGLSYEQYF. CDR3 in DNA: TGTGCCAGCAGTGGGAGCGGGGGCCTCTCCTACGAGCAGTACTTC. The chain links TRBV2 to TRBJ2-7; 8 bases match TRBD2. CDR3 length: 15 residues. Germline-derived CDR1 and CDR2 are SNHLY and FYNNEI. V shed 4 bases, J shed 0 bases, and the junction held 5 bases outside the gene matches.